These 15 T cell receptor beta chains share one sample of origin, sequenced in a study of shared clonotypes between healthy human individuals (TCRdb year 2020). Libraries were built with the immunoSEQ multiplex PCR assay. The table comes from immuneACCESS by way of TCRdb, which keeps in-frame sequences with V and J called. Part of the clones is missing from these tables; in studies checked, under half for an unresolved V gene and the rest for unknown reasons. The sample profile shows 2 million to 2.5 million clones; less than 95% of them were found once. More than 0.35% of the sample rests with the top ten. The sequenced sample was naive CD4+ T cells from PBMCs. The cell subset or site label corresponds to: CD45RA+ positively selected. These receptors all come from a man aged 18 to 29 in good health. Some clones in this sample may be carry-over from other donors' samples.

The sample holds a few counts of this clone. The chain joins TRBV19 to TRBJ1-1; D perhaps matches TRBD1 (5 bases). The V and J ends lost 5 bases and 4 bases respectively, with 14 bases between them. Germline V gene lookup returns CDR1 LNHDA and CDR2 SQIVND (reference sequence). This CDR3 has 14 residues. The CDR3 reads CASSVLGGATEAFF. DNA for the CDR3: TGTGCCAGTAGTGTCCTTGGAGGGGCCACTGAAGCTTTCTTT.

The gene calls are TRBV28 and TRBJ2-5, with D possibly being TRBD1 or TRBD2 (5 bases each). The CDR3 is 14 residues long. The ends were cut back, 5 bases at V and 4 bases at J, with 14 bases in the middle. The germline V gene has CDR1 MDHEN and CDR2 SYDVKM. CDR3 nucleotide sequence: TGTGCCAGCAGTCCGGGGACCCCTCGAGAGACCCAGTACTTC. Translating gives CASSPGTPRETQYF.

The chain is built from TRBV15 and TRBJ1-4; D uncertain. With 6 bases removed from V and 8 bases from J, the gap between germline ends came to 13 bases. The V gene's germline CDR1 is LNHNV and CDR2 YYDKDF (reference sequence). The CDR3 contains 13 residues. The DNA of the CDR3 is TGTGCCACCAGAGGTGTTTCTTCGGAAAAACTGTTTTTT. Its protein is CATRGVSSEKLFF.

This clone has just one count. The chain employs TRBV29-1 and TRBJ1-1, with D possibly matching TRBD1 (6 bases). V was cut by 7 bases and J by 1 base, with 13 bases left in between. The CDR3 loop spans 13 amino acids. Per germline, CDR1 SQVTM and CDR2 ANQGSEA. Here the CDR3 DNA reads TGCAGCGCTACCAGGGGACCGAACACTGAAGCTTTCTTT. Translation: CSATRGPNTEAFF.

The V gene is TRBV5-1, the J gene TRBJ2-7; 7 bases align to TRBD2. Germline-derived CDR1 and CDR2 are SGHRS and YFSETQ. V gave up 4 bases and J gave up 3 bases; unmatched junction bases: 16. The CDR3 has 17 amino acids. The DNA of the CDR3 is TGCGCCAGCAGCCTCCCTAGGGAGGGGAAGTGGCTCTACGAGCAGTACTTC. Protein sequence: CASSLPREGKWLYEQYF.

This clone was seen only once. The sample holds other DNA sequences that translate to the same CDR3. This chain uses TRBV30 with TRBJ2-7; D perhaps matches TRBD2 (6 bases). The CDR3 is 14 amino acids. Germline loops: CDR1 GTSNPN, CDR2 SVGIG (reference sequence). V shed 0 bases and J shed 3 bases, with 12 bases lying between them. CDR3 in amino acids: CAWSVLNGGYEQYF. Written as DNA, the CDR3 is TGTGCCTGGAGTGTACTAAACGGGGGCTACGAGCAGTACTTC.

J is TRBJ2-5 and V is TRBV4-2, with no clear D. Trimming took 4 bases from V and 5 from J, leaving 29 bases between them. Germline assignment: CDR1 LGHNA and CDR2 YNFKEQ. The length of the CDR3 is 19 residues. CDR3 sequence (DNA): TGTGCCAGCAGCCGCAAAACTCTCTCGGACCGGGCCCTGGGGGAGACCCAGTACTTC. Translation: CASSRKTLSDRALGETQYF.

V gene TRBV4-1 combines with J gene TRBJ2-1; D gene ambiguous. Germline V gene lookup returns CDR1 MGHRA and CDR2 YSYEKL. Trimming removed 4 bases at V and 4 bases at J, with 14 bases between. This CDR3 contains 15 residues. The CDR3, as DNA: TGCGCCAGCAGCCCAACTACTAAGGGATACAATGAGCAGTTCTTC. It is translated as CASSPTTKGYNEQFF.

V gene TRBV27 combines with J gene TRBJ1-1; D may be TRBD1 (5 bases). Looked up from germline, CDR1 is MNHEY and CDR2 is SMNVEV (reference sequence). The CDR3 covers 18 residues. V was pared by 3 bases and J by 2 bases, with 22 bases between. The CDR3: CASSLGRAFRVGNTEAFF. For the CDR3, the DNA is TGTGCCAGCAGTTTGGGCAGGGCGTTCAGAGTGGGAAACACTGAAGCTTTCTTT.

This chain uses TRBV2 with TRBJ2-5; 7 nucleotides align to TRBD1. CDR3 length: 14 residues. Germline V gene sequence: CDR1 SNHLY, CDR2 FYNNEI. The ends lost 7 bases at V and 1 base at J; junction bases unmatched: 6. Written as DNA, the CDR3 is TGTGCCAGCAAGCCGGACAGGTCCCAAGAGACCCAGTACTTC. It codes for CASKPDRSQETQYF.

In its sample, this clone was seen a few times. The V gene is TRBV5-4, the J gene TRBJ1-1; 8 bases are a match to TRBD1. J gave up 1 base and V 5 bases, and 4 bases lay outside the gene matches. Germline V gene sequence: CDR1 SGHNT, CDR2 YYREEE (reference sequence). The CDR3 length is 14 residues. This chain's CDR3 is CASSIGQGNTEAFF. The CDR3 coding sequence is TGTGCCAGCAGTATCGGACAGGGGAACACTGAAGCTTTCTTT.

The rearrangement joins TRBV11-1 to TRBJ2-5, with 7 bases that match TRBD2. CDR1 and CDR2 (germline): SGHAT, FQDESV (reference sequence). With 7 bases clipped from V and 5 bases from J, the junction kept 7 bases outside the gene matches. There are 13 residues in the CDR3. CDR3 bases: TGTGCCAGCACCTTGGGGGGGAGCGAGACCCAGTACTTC. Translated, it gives CASTLGGSETQYF.

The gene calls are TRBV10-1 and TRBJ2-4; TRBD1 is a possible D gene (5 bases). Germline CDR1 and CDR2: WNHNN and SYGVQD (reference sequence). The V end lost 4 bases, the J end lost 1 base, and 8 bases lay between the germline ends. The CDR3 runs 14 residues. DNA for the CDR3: TGCGCCAGCAGTGCGTCAGGGGCCAAAAACATTCAGTACTTC. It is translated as CASSASGAKNIQYF.

The CDR3 sequence: CATSRPSTGFGANVLTF. CDR3 nucleotide sequence: TGTGCCACCAGCAGACCATCGACAGGTTTTGGGGCCAACGTCCTGACTTTC. The chain is built from TRBV15 and TRBJ2-6, with D tentatively TRBD1 (6 bases). Trimming stripped 2 bases from V and 3 bases from J, with 14 bases between. CDR3 size: 17 residues. Per the germline V gene, CDR1 is LNHNV and CDR2 is YYDKDF (reference sequence).

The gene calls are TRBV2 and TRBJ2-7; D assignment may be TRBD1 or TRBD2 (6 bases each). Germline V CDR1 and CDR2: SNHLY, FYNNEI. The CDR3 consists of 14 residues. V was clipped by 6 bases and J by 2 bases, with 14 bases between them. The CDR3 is CASRTRGLTYEQYF. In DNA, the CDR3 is TGTGCCAGCAGAACCAGGGGACTGACCTACGAGCAGTACTTC.